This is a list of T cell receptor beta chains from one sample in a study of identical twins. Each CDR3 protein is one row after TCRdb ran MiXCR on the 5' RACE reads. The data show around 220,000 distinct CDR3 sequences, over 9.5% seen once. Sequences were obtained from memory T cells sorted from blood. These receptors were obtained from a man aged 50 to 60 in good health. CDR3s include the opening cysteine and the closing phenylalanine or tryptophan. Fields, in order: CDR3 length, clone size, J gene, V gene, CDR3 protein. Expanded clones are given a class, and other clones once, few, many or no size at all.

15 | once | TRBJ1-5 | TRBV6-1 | CASSIQGVGNQPQHF
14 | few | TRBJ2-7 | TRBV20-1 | CSAEKGVYYYEQYF
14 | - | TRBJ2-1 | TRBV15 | CATSRSRGLNEQFF
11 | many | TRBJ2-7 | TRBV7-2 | CASSSIYEQYF
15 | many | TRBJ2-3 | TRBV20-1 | CSATNNRGWTDTQYF
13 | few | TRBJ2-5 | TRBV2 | CASIGTGRETQYF
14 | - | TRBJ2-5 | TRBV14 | CASSHGRGLETQYF
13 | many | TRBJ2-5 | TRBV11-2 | CASSLSQQETQYF
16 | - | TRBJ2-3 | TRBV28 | CASGLVGTSGGDTQYF
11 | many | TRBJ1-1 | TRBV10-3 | CAITGGREAFF
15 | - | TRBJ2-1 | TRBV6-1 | CASSALAASYNEQFF
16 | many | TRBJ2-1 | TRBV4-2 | CASSQEWGGSYNEQFF
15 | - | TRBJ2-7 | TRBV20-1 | CSANPGTRKTYEQYF
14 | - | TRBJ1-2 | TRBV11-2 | CASSWARQGGGYTF
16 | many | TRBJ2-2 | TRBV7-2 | CASIFRGQGNTGELFF
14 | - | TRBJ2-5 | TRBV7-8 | CASSLDEGLKTQYF
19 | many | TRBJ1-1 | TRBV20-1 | CSARDNPLDRGFGNTEAFF
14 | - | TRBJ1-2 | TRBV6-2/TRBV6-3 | CASRFGEGIGGYTF